A single sample gave rise to the 29 T cell receptor beta chains below, sequenced in a study of blood T cell repertoires in COVID-19. Method: immunoSEQ multiplex PCR; TCRdb's copy keeps in-frame clones and lacks some. Here the sample spans approximately 200,000 clones, about 85% being singletons. The source material was peripheral blood. The receptors stem from a woman between 25 and 40 years old with active or convalescent COVID-19.

The chain has TRBV4-2 and TRBJ2-7; D is possibly TRBD2 (6 bases). The germline V and J ends were trimmed by 4 bases and 2 bases, with 15 bases remaining between them. In germline, CDR1 is LGHNA, CDR2 YNFKEQ. CDR3 length: 15 residues. The CDR3 spells CASSPFGGETYEQYF. The CDR3 DNA is TGTGCCAGCAGCCCCTTTGGAGGGGAGACCTACGAGCAGTACTTC.

This sequence joins TRBV2 and TRBJ2-3; D remains ambiguous. V was shortened by 4 bases and J by 4 bases, with 9 bases between the two germline ends. The CDR3 has 13 residues. Germline V gives CDR1 SNHLY, CDR2 FYNNEI. The CDR3 DNA sequence: TGTGCCAGCAGTGTTACAGCCGCAGATACGCAGTATTTT. Amino acid sequence: CASSVTAADTQYF.

This sequence joins TRBV30 and TRBJ2-3, with D possibly matching TRBD1 (6 bases). From germline, CDR1 is GTSNPN and CDR2 SVGIG (reference sequence). CDR3 size: 14 residues. The V gene lost 3 bases and the J gene lost 2 bases, with 12 bases spanning the gap. The DNA for the CDR3 is TGTGCCTGGAGACCCCAGGGGAACACAGATACGCAGTATTTT. This sequence encodes CAWRPQGNTDTQYF.

This chain joins TRBV5-1 and TRBJ1-6; 7 bases are a match to TRBD1. This CDR3 contains 16 residues. V was pared by 4 bases and J by 2 bases, with 6 bases of the junction left unmatched. Germline V CDR1 and CDR2: SGHRS, YFSETQ. The CDR3 DNA reads as TGCGCCAGCAGCCTAACAGGGGACCCCTATAATTCACCCCTCCACTTT. Its translation is CASSLTGDPYNSPLHF.

The V and J genes are TRBV19 and TRBJ2-5; TRBD2 aligns across 7 bases. After removal of 10 bases from V and 5 bases from J, the junction contained 13 bases not matched to a gene. This CDR3 is 14 amino acids long. Germline V gene lookup returns CDR1 LNHDA and CDR2 SQIVND (reference sequence). The CDR3 nucleotides read TGTGCCACCACGTCGGGAGGAAGTGTTGAGACCCAGTACTTC. Translated, it gives CATTSGGSVETQYF. Variable domain in full (rest from reference TRBV19 and TRBJ2-5): DGGITQSPKYLFRKEGQNVTLSCEQNLNHDAMYWYRQDPGQGLRLIYYSQIVNDFQKGDIAEGYSVSREKKESFPLTVTSAQKNPTAFYLCATTSGGSVETQYFGPGTRLLVL.

The chain uses TRBV30 and TRBJ2-2; TRBD2 agrees at 8 bases. CDR1 is GTSNPN, CDR2 SVGIG, per germline (reference sequence). There are 15 residues in the CDR3. The junction had 7 bases not matched to a gene; V was cut back by 4 bases and J by 3 bases. CDR3 sequence reads: CAWKLAGSHTGELFF. The CDR3 region has the DNA TGTGCCTGGAAGCTAGCGGGCTCTCACACCGGGGAGCTGTTTTTT.

V and J are TRBV11-2 and TRBJ1-2, with D possibly being TRBD1 (5 bases). V dropped 1 base and J dropped 7 bases, with 19 bases sitting between them. The CDR3 has 16 amino acids. Germline CDR1 SGHAT, CDR2 FQNNGV. CDR3 sequence reads: CASSLVGLRVPLGYTF. DNA of the CDR3: TGTGCCAGCAGCTTAGTGGGGCTCAGGGTCCCTCTTGGCTACACCTTC.

This clone was counted once. This sequence joins TRBV18 and TRBJ2-5; D gene uncertain. This CDR3 contains 13 residues. Germline CDR1 reads KGHSH; CDR2 reads LQKENI. V was pared by 0 bases and J by 5 bases, with 7 bases between. CDR3 nucleotides: TGTGCCAGCTCACCACCGAACCGGGAGACCCAGTACTTC. Its protein is CASSPPNRETQYF.

The rearrangement uses TRBV7-9 and TRBJ2-1; maybe TRBD2 (6 bases). Between the trimmed V and J ends, which lost 2 bases and 8 bases, there was a span of 16 bases. The CDR3 has 15 residues. From germline, CDR1 is SEHNR and CDR2 FQNEAQ (reference sequence). The CDR3 nucleotides read TGTGCCAGCAGCTTAACGGGAGTTATTCCCGATGAGCAGTTCTTC. Protein sequence: CASSLTGVIPDEQFF.

The genes are TRBV19 and TRBJ1-5; tentative D call: TRBD1 (6 bases). V lost 5 bases and J lost 0, with 11 bases in between. The germline gives CDR1 LNHDA, CDR2 SQIVND (reference sequence). The CDR3 spans 15 residues. The CDR3 loop is CASSPGTYSNQPQHF. The CDR3 DNA is TGTGCCAGTAGTCCAGGGACATATAGCAATCAGCCCCAGCATTTT.

V gene TRBV6-5 combines with J gene TRBJ1-4; D not certain. Trimming removed 0 bases at V and 8 bases at J, with 13 bases between. This CDR3 is built from 15 residues. The germline V gene encodes CDR1 MNHEY and CDR2 SVGAGI. This CDR3 is CASSYSPHPREKLFF. The CDR3 DNA reads as TGTGCCAGCAGTTACTCGCCCCACCCCAGGGAAAAACTGTTTTTT.

The genes are TRBV10-3 and TRBJ2-3, with D perhaps matching TRBD1 (5 bases). V shed 4 bases and J shed 0 bases, with 8 bases lying between them. CDR3 length equals 14 residues. CDR1 and CDR2 from the germline V gene are ENHRY and SYGVKD. CDR3 region: CAISVGPSTDTQYF. The CDR3 nucleotides are TGTGCCATCAGTGTGGGGCCAAGCACAGATACGCAGTATTTT.

The chain uses TRBV7-9 and TRBJ1-5, with a weak D call TRBD1 (5 bases). V shed 2 bases and J shed 3 bases, with 8 bases lying between them. From germline, CDR1 is SEHNR and CDR2 FQNEAQ (reference sequence). The CDR3 has 14 amino acids. For the CDR3, the DNA is TGTGCCAGCAGCTTATCGGGGGACAATCAGCCCCAGCATTTT. As protein: CASSLSGDNQPQHF. Together with reference TRBV7-9 and TRBJ1-5, the CDR3 gives the full variable domain: DTGVSQNPRHKITKRGQNVTFRCDPISEHNRLYWYRQTLGQGPEFLTYFQNEAQLEKSRLLSDRFSAERPKGSFSTLEIQRTEQGDSAMYLCASSLSGDNQPQHFGDGTRLSIL.

This chain links TRBV19 with TRBJ2-3; TRBD2 is a possible D gene (7 bases). V was trimmed by 7 bases and J by 1 base, leaving 18 bases between them. The CDR3 contains 16 residues. Germline V gene sequence: CDR1 LNHDA, CDR2 SQIVND (reference sequence). The CDR3 sequence: CASIGAGAGGTDTQYF. The CDR3 DNA reads as TGTGCCAGTATAGGCGCGGGGGCCGGGGGCACAGATACGCAGTATTTT.

The rearrangement uses TRBV6-5 and TRBJ1-1; D uncertain. With 3 bases removed from V and 1 base from J, the gap between germline ends came to 12 bases. The CDR3 runs 15 residues. Germline V gene lookup returns CDR1 MNHEY and CDR2 SVGAGI. DNA for the CDR3: TGTGCCAGCAGTTATCTGGGAGCCGAGAACACTGAAGCTTTCTTT. Encoded protein: CASSYLGAENTEAFF.

The chain recombines TRBV20-1 with TRBJ2-5; 7 positions agree with TRBD1. This CDR3 has 16 residues. Germline values: CDR1 DFQATT, CDR2 SNEGSKA (reference sequence). The V segment lost 3 bases and the J segment 4 bases; nucleotides outside the gene matches: 14. The CDR3 region has the DNA TGCAGTGCTAGTTGGGGTCCAGGGGGTGGTGTAGAGACCCAGTACTTC. Translation gives CSASWGPGGGVETQYF.

The chain combines TRBV25-1 with TRBJ2-5; TRBD1 agrees at 9 bases. CDR1 and CDR2 (germline): MGHDK, SYGVNS. This CDR3 contains 15 residues. J lost 3 bases, V lost 4 bases, and 6 bases had no gene match. CDR3 in amino acids: CASSARDREKETQYF. DNA of the CDR3: TGTGCCAGCAGTGCCCGGGACAGGGAAAAAGAGACCCAGTACTTC.

The V and J genes are TRBV5-1 and TRBJ1-1, with no clear D. There are 14 residues in the CDR3. Trimming pared 1 base from V and 1 base from J, leaving 8 bases between. CDR1 SGHRS and CDR2 YFSETQ come from the germline V gene. The CDR3 sequence: CASSLRGWNTEAFF. In DNA, the CDR3 is TGCGCCAGCAGCTTGAGAGGGTGGAACACTGAAGCTTTCTTT. Full variable domain (outside the CDR3, taken from reference TRBV5-1 and TRBJ1-1): KAGVTQTPRYLIKTRGQQVTLSCSPISGHRSVSWYQQTPGQGLQFLFEYFSETQRNKGNFPGRFSGRQFSNSRSEMNVSTLELGDSALYLCASSLRGWNTEAFFGQGTRLTVV.

The chain uses TRBV28 and TRBJ1-5, with D unclear. This CDR3 is built from 12 residues. Deletions cut 7 bases from V and 3 bases from J, with 7 bases between. Looked up from germline, CDR1 is MDHEN and CDR2 is SYDVKM. CDR3 sequence (DNA): TGTGCCAGCAAGGAGCTCAATCAGCCCCAGCATTTT. Translating gives CASKELNQPQHF. Filled out from reference TRBV28 and TRBJ1-5, the complete variable domain reads DVKVTQSSRYLVKRTGEKVFLECVQDMDHENMFWYRQDPGLGLRLIYFSYDVKMKEKGDIPEGYSVSREKKERFSLILESASTNQTSMYLCASKELNQPQHFGDGTRLSIL.

V usage is TRBV2 and J usage is TRBJ1-4, with 9 bases lining up with TRBD1. CDR1 and CDR2 (germline): SNHLY, FYNNEI. CDR3 length equals 14 residues. J gave up 11 bases and V 5 bases, and 9 bases lay outside the gene matches. The CDR3, as DNA: TGTGCCAGCAGTTTAGGGACAGGGCTTTTGAAACTGTTTTTT. Translating it yields CASSLGTGLLKLFF.

This rearrangement joins TRBV4-1 to TRBJ2-7; possibly TRBD1 for D (5 bases). With 3 bases removed from V and 6 bases from J, the gap between germline ends came to 12 bases. The CDR3 is made up of 13 amino acids. Germline V CDR1 and CDR2: MGHRA, YSYEKL. CDR3 coding DNA: TGCGCCAGCAGCCAGGTCCCCAGGGTCGAGCAGTACTTC. Translated, it gives CASSQVPRVEQYF.

The rearrangement uses TRBV28 and TRBJ1-4; D gene unclear. The CDR3 is 14 residues long. V was cut by 6 bases and J by 1 base, with 9 bases left in between. From germline, CDR1 is MDHEN and CDR2 SYDVKM. CDR3 sequence: CASRRARTNEKLFF. The CDR3 nucleotides are TGTGCCAGCAGGAGAGCTAGAACTAATGAAAAACTGTTTTTT. The full variable domain, completed using reference TRBV28 and TRBJ1-4, is DVKVTQSSRYLVKRTGEKVFLECVQDMDHENMFWYRQDPGLGLRLIYFSYDVKMKEKGDIPEGYSVSREKKERFSLILESASTNQTSMYLCASRRARTNEKLFFGSGTQLSVL.

This chain connects TRBV19 to TRBJ2-1; 14 nucleotides agree with TRBD2. The germline V gene has CDR1 LNHDA and CDR2 SQIVND (reference sequence). The CDR3 has 16 amino acids. The V gene end was trimmed by 6 bases and the J gene end by 5 bases; junction bases not matched to a gene: 6. The DNA of the CDR3 is TGTGCCAGTAGCCGGACTAGCGGGAGGCCTCACAATGAGCAGTTCTTC. Translating it yields CASSRTSGRPHNEQFF.

The CDR3 loop is CASSLEGPAYEQYF. The CDR3, as DNA: TGCGCCAGCAGCTTGGAGGGGCCCGCCTACGAGCAGTACTTC. The rearrangement uses TRBV5-1 and TRBJ2-7, with D perhaps matching TRBD1 (5 bases). CDR3 length: 14 residues. V gave up 0 bases and J gave up 2 bases, with 9 bases separating them. Germline CDR1 is SGHRS and CDR2 is YFSETQ.

This chain links TRBV5-1 with TRBJ2-7; D unclear. CDR3 size: 15 residues. From germline, CDR1 is SGHRS and CDR2 YFSETQ. Trimming stripped 0 bases from V and 2 bases from J, with 12 bases between. CDR3 protein: CASSLGVKRTYEQYF. The CDR3 DNA follows: TGCGCCAGCAGCTTGGGTGTTAAGAGGACCTACGAGCAGTACTTC. Together with reference TRBV5-1 and TRBJ2-7, the CDR3 gives the full variable domain: KAGVTQTPRYLIKTRGQQVTLSCSPISGHRSVSWYQQTPGQGLQFLFEYFSETQRNKGNFPGRFSGRQFSNSRSEMNVSTLELGDSALYLCASSLGVKRTYEQYFGPGTRLTVT.

This clone was observed a few times. The genes are TRBV19 and TRBJ1-5; D remains unclear. The CDR3 contains 12 residues. CDR1 LNHDA and CDR2 SQIVND come from the germline V gene (reference sequence). Trimming pared 5 bases from V and 7 bases from J, leaving 9 bases between. The CDR3 here is CASSLSYQPQHF. The CDR3 coding sequence is TGTGCCAGTAGTCTGAGCTACCAGCCCCAGCATTTT.

The chain is built from TRBV9 and TRBJ2-7; no definite D call. The V end lost 4 bases, the J end lost 3 bases, and 14 bases lay between the germline ends. The CDR3 has 14 amino acids. Germline lookup yields CDR1 SGDLS and CDR2 YYNGEE. The CDR3 is CASSLRAVGYEQYF. The CDR3, as DNA: TGTGCCAGCAGCTTACGCGCGGTGGGCTACGAGCAGTACTTC.

The rearrangement uses TRBV19 and TRBJ1-5, with 11 bases that match TRBD1. The junction had 10 bases not matched to a gene; V was cut back by 7 bases and J by 2 bases. Germline values: CDR1 LNHDA, CDR2 SQIVND (reference sequence). The CDR3 spans 17 residues. The DNA of the CDR3 is TGTGCCAGTACCGACGGGACAGGGGGAAGAGGCAATCAGCCCCAGCATTTT. Its translation is CASTDGTGGRGNQPQHF.

The J gene is TRBJ2-7, the V gene TRBV6-5, with TRBD1 as a possible D gene (6 bases). V gave up 0 bases and J gave up 0 bases, with 6 bases separating them. The CDR3 loop spans 14 amino acids. CDR1 is MNHEY and CDR2 is SVGAGI in the germline V gene. CDR3 sequence reads: CASSYSDSSYEQYF. CDR3 in DNA: TGTGCCAGCAGTTACTCGGACAGCTCCTACGAGCAGTACTTC.